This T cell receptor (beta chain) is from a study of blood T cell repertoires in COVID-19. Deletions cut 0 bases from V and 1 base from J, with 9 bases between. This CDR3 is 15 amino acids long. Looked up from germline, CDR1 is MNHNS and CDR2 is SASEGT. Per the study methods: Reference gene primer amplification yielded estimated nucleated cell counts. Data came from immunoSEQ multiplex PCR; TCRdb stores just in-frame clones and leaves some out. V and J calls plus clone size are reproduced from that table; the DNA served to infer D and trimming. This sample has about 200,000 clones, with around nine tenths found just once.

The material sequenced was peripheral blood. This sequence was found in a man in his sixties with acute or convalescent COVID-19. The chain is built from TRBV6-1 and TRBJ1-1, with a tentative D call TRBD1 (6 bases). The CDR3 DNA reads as TGTGCCAGCAGTGAAGCTGGGACACGGAACACTGAAGCTTTCTTT. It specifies CASSEAGTRNTEAFF.